These T cell receptor beta chains were read from a single sample in a study of tumor-infiltrating lymphocytes in primary liver carcinoma. Each CDR3 protein is one row after TCRdb ran MiXCR on the multiplex PCR reads. The data contain fewer than 400,000 distinct CDR3 sequences, roughly two thirds of them singletons. Material for sequencing was peripheral blood. These receptors originate from a man aged 40-55 years with primary liver carcinoma and hepatitis B virus infection. Both conserved end residues are part of each CDR3. A D gene is named only where the DNA matches it firmly. Some rows have no size entry. The others give once, few or many, or a class for an expanded clone.

TRBV10-3,.,TRBJ2-5,.,CAIRVAGETQYF,TGTGCCATCAGGGTGGCAGGGGAGACCCAGTACTTC
TRBV6-2/TRBV6-3,many,TRBJ2-1,TRBD2,CASSHSGLFYNEQFF,TGTGCCAGCAGTCATTCGGGACTATTCTACAATGAGCAGTTCTTC
TRBV7-9,.,TRBJ2-1,.,CASSKESLAVWDNEQFF,TGTGCCAGCAGCAAAGAATCCCTAGCAGTATGGGACAATGAGCAGTTCTTC
TRBV4-1,many,TRBJ2-4,.,CASSQGTGPDIQYF,TGCGCCAGCAGCCAAGGGACGGGGCCGGACATTCAGTACTTC
TRBV25-1,.,TRBJ1-2,.,CASSEGGNYVYTF,TGTGCCAGCAGTGAGGGCGGGAACTATGTCTACACCTTC
TRBV11-2,once,TRBJ2-1,TRBD1,CASSLTGTGVFNEQLF,TGTGCCAGCAGCTTAACCGGGACAGGTGTCTTCAATGAGCAGTTATTC
TRBV28,.,TRBJ2-3,.,CACGPRDPYF,TGTGCCTGCGGCCCGAGGGATCCGTATTTT
TRBV20-1,.,TRBJ1-5,.,CSASLPSNQPQHF,TGCAGTGCTAGCCTCCCTAGCAATCAGCCCCAGCATTTT
TRBV12-5,few,TRBJ2-1,TRBD2,CASGPDLAGGADEQFF,TGTGCTAGTGGTCCTGACTTAGCGGGAGGCGCGGATGAGCAGTTCTTC
TRBV6-2/TRBV6-3,.,TRBJ2-7,.,CASGYALTGKYHEQYF,TGTGCCAGCGGCTACGCTCTGACAGGTAAATACCACGAGCAGTACTTC
TRBV6-1,many,TRBJ2-2,.,CASSGVLTGELFF,TGTGCCAGCAGTGGCGTCCTCACCGGGGAGCTGTTTTTT
TRBV28,.,TRBJ1-2,.,CASSPLDKGGYTF,TGTGCCAGCAGTCCCCTCGACAAGGGCGGCTACACCTTC
TRBV6-5,.,TRBJ1-2,TRBD1,CASSYLRDRNHGYTF,TGTGCCAGTAGTTACTTAAGGGACAGGAACCATGGCTACACCTTC
TRBV7-9,.,TRBJ2-1,TRBD2,CASSLALAGTYNGQFF,TGTGCCAGCAGCTTAGCGCTAGCGGGTACCTACAATGGGCAGTTCTTC
TRBV5-1,.,TRBJ2-1,.,CASSDGYRPNEQFF,TGCGCCAGCAGCGATGGTTACAGGCCCAATGAGCAGTTCTTC
TRBV29-1,many,TRBJ1-5,.,CSVADGQAQHF,TGCAGCGTTGCTGACGGCCAGGCGCAGCATTTT
TRBV6-5,.,TRBJ2-5,TRBD2,CASSYSYGTSGPRRETQYF,TGTGCCAGCAGTTACTCGTACGGGACTAGCGGGCCAAGGCGGGAGACTCAGTACTTC
TRBV5-5,.,TRBJ2-5,.,CASSLFAGPETQYF,TGTGCCAGCAGCTTGTTCGCAGGCCCAGAGACCCAGTACTTC
TRBV11-2,.,TRBJ2-2,TRBD2,CDNSLEGVGTSVVFF,TGTGACAACAGCTTAGAAGGTGTGGGGACTAGCGTGGTGTTTTTT
TRBV6-6,many,TRBJ1-2,.,CASSRGMGTQYGYTF,TGTGCCAGCAGTCGTGGAATGGGCACTCAGTATGGCTACACCTTC
TRBV5-8,.,TRBJ1-2,.,CASSLEGSYGYTF,TGTGCCAGCAGTTTGGAGGGCAGCTATGGCTACACCTTC
TRBV10-3,.,TRBJ1-5,.,CAISIQGNQPQHF,TGTGCCATCAGTATCCAGGGGAATCAGCCCCAGCATTTT
TRBV6-1,once,TRBJ2-3,TRBD2,CVSSSMGGSADTQYF,TGTGTCAGCAGCTCCATGGGAGGGAGCGCAGATACGCAGTATTTT
TRBV5-1,.,TRBJ2-3,TRBD1,CASSLGDSTGSYTQYF,TGCGCCAGCAGCTTGGGGGACAGCACAGGATCCTATACGCAGTATTTT
TRBV9,few,TRBJ2-1,.,CASGSRQFYNEQFF,TGTGCCAGCGGATCTCGACAGTTTTACAATGAGCAGTTCTTC
TRBV7-8,few,TRBJ2-7,.,CASSLMQGSYEQYF,TGTGCCAGCAGCTTAATGCAGGGATCCTACGAGCAGTACTTC
TRBV29-1,.,TRBJ2-1,TRBD1,CSVDGTGVYNEQFF,TGCAGCGTGGACGGGACAGGGGTCTACAATGAGCAGTTCTTC
TRBV11-1,.,TRBJ2-7,.,CASSLKQGELYF,TGTGCCAGCAGTCTCAAACAGGGCGAGCTGTACTTC
TRBV6-5,.,TRBJ2-7,.,CVSSTGDYYEQYF,TGTGTCAGCAGTACAGGGGACTATTACGAGCAGTACTTC
TRBV30,.,TRBJ2-1,.,CAWGKGEQFF,TGTGCCTGGGGGAAAGGTGAGCAGTTCTTC
TRBV6-2/TRBV6-3,many,TRBJ2-7,.,CASSSPAAEPYEQYF,TGTGCCAGCAGTTCCCCCGCAGCGGAGCCCTACGAGCAGTACTTC
TRBV4-1,.,TRBJ1-5,.,CASSHECQPLGSNKPQHF,TGCGCCAGCAGCCATGAGTGCCAGCCCCTCGGAAGCAATAAGCCCCAGCATTTT
TRBV29-1,.,TRBJ1-1,TRBD1,CSGGAQGGTDAFF,TGCAGCGGTGGGGCCCAGGGGGGTACTGATGCTTTCTTT
TRBV6-2/TRBV6-3,many,TRBJ1-5,.,CASSYDDGNQPQHF,TGTGCCAGCAGTTACGACGACGGCAATCAGCCCCAGCATTTT
TRBV30,.,TRBJ2-1,.,CAWSVSGTHEQFF,TGTGCCTGGAGTGTATCTGGGACCCATGAGCAGTTCTTC
TRBV4-2,many,TRBJ1-2,TRBD1,CASSLSTGPNYGYTF,TGTGCCAGCAGCCTCTCGACAGGGCCGAACTATGGCTACACCTTC
TRBV30,many,TRBJ2-7,TRBD1,CAWRRTGGDEQYF,TGTGCCTGGAGACGGACAGGGGGGGACGAGCAGTACTTC
TRBV14,many,TRBJ2-7,.,CASSQSFFRGEQYF,TGTGCCAGCAGCCAGTCCTTTTTTAGGGGGGAGCAGTACTTC
TRBV6-5,many,TRBJ2-1,TRBD2,CASSLAGLAGESEFF,TGTGCCAGCAGTTTGGCGGGACTAGCGGGAGAATCAGAGTTCTTC
TRBV4-2,many,TRBJ1-3,.,CASSQDPTAAIYF,TGTGCCAGCAGCCAAGACCCGACCGCAGCCATATATTTT
TRBV5-1,.,TRBJ1-4,.,CASIFQGGGEKLFF,TGCGCCAGCATCTTTCAGGGCGGTGGAGAAAAACTGTTTTTT
TRBV4-2,many,TRBJ2-1,TRBD2,CASSHDGGSGSFNEQFF,TGTGCCAGCAGCCATGATGGAGGTAGCGGGAGTTTTAATGAGCAGTTCTTC
TRBV5-4,.,TRBJ2-5,.,CASSLTEGDPYF,TGTGCCAGCAGCTTGACGGAGGGGGATCCGTACTTC
TRBV6-1,few,TRBJ2-7,TRBD1,CASRTVGDRGSYEQYF,TGTGCCAGCAGGACGGTTGGGGACAGGGGGTCCTACGAGCAGTACTTC
TRBV5-1,.,TRBJ2-7,.,CASSSNTVTPSYEQYF,TGCGCCAGCAGCTCGAATACCGTGACTCCTTCCTACGAGCAGTACTTC
TRBV20-1,.,TRBJ1-1,.,CSARFMGTEAFF,TGCAGTGCTAGATTCATGGGCACTGAAGCTTTCTTT
TRBV7-9,.,TRBJ2-1,.,CTSSLSYEYGNEQFF,TGTACCAGCAGCTTATCTTATGAGTATGGCAATGAGCAGTTCTTC
TRBV11-2,.,TRBJ2-1,.,CASRHPGYNEQFF,TGTGCCAGCAGACACCCAGGATACAATGAGCAGTTCTTC